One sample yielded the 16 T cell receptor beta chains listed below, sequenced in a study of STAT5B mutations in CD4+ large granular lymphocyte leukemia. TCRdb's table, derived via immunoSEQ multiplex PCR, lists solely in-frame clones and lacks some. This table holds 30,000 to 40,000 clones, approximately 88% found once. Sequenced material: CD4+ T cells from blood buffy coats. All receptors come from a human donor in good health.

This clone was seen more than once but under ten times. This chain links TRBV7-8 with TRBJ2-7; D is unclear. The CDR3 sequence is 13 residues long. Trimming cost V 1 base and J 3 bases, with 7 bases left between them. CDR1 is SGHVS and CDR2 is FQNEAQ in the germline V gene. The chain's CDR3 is CASSLEGLYEQYF. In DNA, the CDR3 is TGTGCCAGCAGCTTAGAGGGCCTCTACGAGCAGTACTTC.

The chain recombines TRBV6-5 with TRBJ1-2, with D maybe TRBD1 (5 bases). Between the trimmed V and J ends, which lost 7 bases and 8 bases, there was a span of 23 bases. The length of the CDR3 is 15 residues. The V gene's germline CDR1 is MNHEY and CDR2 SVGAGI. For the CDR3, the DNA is TGTGCCAGCACCCTAGGGGATGGAGAACTAAGCGGCTACACCTTC. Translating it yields CASTLGDGELSGYTF.

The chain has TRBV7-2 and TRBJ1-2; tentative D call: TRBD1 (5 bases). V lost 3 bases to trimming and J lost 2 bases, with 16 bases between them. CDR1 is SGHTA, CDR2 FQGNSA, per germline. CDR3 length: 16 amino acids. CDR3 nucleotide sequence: TGTGCCAGCAGCTTCGGCTGGGCGGGGACGAACTATGGCTACACCTTC. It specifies CASSFGWAGTNYGYTF.

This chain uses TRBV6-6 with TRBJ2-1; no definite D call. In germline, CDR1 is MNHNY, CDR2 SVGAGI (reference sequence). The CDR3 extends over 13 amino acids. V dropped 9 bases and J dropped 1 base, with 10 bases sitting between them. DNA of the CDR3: TGTGCCAGTTCAGACTCGTCCTACAATGAGCAGTTCTTC. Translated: CASSDSSYNEQFF.

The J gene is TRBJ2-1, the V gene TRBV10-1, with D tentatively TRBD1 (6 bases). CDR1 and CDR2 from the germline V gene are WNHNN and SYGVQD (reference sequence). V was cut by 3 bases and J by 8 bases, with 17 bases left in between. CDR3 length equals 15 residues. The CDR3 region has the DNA TGCGCCAGCAGTGATGAGGGAAAGGGGGTGGATGAGCAGTTCTTC. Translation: CASSDEGKGVDEQFF.

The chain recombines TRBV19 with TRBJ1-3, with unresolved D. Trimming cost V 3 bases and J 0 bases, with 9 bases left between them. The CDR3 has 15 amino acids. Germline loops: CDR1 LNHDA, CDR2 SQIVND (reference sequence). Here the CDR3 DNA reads TGTGCCAGTAGTATCCAGGCCGACTCTGGAAACACCATATATTTT. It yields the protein CASSIQADSGNTIYF.

The CDR3 DNA sequence: TGTGCCAGCTCACCCACAACAGATACGCAGTATTTT. Protein sequence: CASSPTTDTQYF. This sequence joins TRBV18 and TRBJ2-3; D uncertain. The germline V gene encodes CDR1 KGHSH and CDR2 LQKENI. This CDR3 comprises 12 residues. With 3 bases removed from V and 3 bases from J, the gap between germline ends came to 4 bases.

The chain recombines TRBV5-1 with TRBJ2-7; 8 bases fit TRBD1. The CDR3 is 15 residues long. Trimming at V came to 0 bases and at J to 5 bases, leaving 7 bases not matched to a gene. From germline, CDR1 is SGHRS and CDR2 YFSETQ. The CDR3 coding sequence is TGCGCCAGCAGCTTGGGACATCAGGGGGCCAACGAGCAGTACTTC. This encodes CASSLGHQGANEQYF.

For the CDR3, the DNA is TGTGCCAGCAGCTTAACGGATCACTCTGGAAACACCATATATTTT. This sequence encodes CASSLTDHSGNTIYF. J is TRBJ1-3 and V is TRBV11-2, with D hard to call. V shed 2 bases and J shed 0 bases, with 8 bases lying between them. Germline V lookup: CDR1 SGHAT, CDR2 FQNNGV. This CDR3 comprises 15 residues.

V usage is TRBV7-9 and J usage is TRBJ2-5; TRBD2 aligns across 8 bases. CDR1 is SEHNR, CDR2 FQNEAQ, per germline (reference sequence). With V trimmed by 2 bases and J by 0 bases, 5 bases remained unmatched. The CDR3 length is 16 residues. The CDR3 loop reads CASSLKLAVHQETQYF. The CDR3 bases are TGTGCCAGCAGCTTAAAACTAGCGGTTCACCAAGAGACCCAGTACTTC.

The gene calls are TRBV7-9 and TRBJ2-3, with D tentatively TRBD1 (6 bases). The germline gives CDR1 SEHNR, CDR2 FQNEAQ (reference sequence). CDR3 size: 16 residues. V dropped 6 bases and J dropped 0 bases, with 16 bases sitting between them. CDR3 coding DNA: TGTGCCAGCAGGCGGCCAGAAGGGGGTAGCACAGATACGCAGTATTTT. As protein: CASRRPEGGSTDTQYF. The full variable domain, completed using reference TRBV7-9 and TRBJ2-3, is DTGVSQNPRHKITKRGQNVTFRCDPISEHNRLYWYRQTLGQGPEFLTYFQNEAQLEKSRLLSDRFSAERPKGSFSTLEIQRTEQGDSAMYLCASRRPEGGSTDTQYFGPGTRLTVL.

Written as DNA, the CDR3 is TGTGCCAGCAGCGCGGGACAGAGGCTTAACTATGGCTACACCTTC. Its protein is CASSAGQRLNYGYTF. V usage is TRBV5-4 and J usage is TRBJ1-2, with 7 bases fitting TRBD1. The J segment lost 1 base and the V segment lost 4 bases, leaving 7 bases of the junction unmatched. CDR3 length: 15 residues. Germline lookup yields CDR1 SGHNT and CDR2 YYREEE (reference sequence).

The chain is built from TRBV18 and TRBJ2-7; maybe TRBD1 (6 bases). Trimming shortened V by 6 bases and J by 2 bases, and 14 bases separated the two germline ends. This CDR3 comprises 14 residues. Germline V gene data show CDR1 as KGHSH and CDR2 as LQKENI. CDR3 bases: TGTGCCAGCTCCTGGACAGAAGAACCCTACGAGCAGTACTTC. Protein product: CASSWTEEPYEQYF.

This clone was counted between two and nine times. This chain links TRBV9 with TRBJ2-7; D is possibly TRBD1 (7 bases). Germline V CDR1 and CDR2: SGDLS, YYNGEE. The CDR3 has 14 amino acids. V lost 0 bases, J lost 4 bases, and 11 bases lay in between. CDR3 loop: CASSVEQGRYEQYF. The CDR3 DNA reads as TGTGCCAGCAGCGTAGAACAGGGGAGGTACGAGCAGTACTTC.

The DNA for the CDR3 is TGTGCCAGCAGTGTAGGGCAGGCAACCGACGAGCAGTACTTC. Its translation is CASSVGQATDEQYF. This chain links TRBV28 with TRBJ2-7; D is unresolved. The V end lost 5 bases, the J end lost 5 bases, and 16 bases lay between the germline ends. The CDR3 runs 14 residues. Germline values: CDR1 MDHEN, CDR2 SYDVKM.

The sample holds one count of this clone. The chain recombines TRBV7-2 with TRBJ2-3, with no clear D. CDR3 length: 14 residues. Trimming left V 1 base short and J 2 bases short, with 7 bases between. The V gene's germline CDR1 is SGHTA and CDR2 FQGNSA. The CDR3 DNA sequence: TGTGCCAGCAGCTTAGTGGTTAACACAGATACGCAGTATTTT. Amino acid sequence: CASSLVVNTDTQYF. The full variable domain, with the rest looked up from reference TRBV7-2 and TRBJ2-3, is GAGVSQSPSNKVTEKGKDVELRCDPISGHTALYWYRQSLGQGLEFLIYFQGNSAPDKSGLPSDRFSAERTGGSVSTLTIQRTQQEDSAVYLCASSLVVNTDTQYFGPGTRLTVL.